These T cell receptor beta chains were read from a single sample in a study of identifying expanded T cells in peripheral blood. Profiling relied on immunoSEQ multiplex PCR, and the TCRdb table lists in-frame clones only, not all of them. Among about 98,000 clones, about nine tenths were seen once, and the ten largest hold 13% to 15%. Material: blood. These receptors originate from a person aged 18 to 75 in good health. Both conserved end residues are part of each CDR3. A D gene is named only where the DNA matches it firmly. Some rows have no size entry. The others give once, few or many, or a class for an expanded clone.

length: 15; V: TRBV4-2; D: NA; size: NA; J: TRBJ1-1; CDR3: CASSQGLPRKGEAFF; DNA: TGTGCCAGCAGCCAAGGACTCCCACGAAAAGGAGAAGCTTTCTTT
length: 16; V: TRBV4-3; D: NA; size: NA; J: TRBJ1-4; CDR3: CASSPEFREGGEKLFF; DNA: TGCGCCAGCAGCCCAGAGTTCCGGGAGGGGGGTGAAAAACTGTTTTTT
length: 14; V: TRBV4-3; D: TRBD2; size: NA; J: TRBJ2-3; CDR3: CASSQVLGRDTQYF; DNA: TGCGCCAGCAGCCAAGTCCTTGGGAGGGATACGCAATATTTT
length: 15; V: TRBV6-5; D: NA; size: NA; J: TRBJ1-3; CDR3: CASSTPRVSGNTIYF; DNA: TGTGCCAGCAGTACACCCAGGGTCTCTGGAAACACCATATATTTT
length: 15; V: TRBV27; D: TRBD2; size: once; J: TRBJ2-7; CDR3: CASSSAGAGGYEQYF; DNA: TGTGCCAGCAGCTCAGCGGGCGCGGGGGGGTACGAGCAGTACTTC
length: 14; V: TRBV15; D: NA; size: NA; J: TRBJ1-2; CDR3: CATSRDRNRNGYTF; DNA: TGTGCCACCAGCAGAGATAGAAACAGGAATGGCTACACCTTC
length: 12; V: TRBV18; D: NA; size: NA; J: TRBJ2-5; CDR3: CASGDSQETQYF; DNA: TGTGCCAGCGGAGACAGTCAAGAGACCCAGTACTTC
length: 12; V: TRBV7-9; D: NA; size: NA; J: TRBJ2-3; CDR3: CASSPNGDTQYF; DNA: TGTGCCAGCAGCCCGAATGGGGATACGCAGTATTTT
length: 14; V: TRBV28; D: TRBD1; size: NA; J: TRBJ2-5; CDR3: CASSSYRGLKTQYF; DNA: TGTGCCAGCAGTTCGTACAGGGGGCTAAAGACCCAGTACTTC
length: 13; V: TRBV10-3; D: NA; size: NA; J: TRBJ1-2; CDR3: CAIRSDISHGYTF; DNA: TGTGCCATCAGATCGGACATCAGCCATGGCTACACCTTC